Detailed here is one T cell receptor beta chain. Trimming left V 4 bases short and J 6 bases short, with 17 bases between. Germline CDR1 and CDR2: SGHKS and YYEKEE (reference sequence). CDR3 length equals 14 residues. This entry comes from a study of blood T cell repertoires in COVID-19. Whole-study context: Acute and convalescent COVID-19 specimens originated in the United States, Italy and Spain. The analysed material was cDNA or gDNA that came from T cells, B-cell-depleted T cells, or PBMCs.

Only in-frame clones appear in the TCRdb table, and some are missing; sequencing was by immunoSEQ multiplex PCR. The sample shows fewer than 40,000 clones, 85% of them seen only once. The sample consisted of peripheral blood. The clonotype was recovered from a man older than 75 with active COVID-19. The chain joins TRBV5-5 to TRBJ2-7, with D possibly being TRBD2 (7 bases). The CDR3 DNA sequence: TGTGCCAGCAGCCATAAAGGGGGGGCCCTCGAGCAGTACTTC. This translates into CASSHKGGALEQYF.